The 7 T cell receptor beta chains below were found in one sample sequenced in a study of T cell responses to AZD1222 COVID-19 vaccine. Some clones are missing from TCRdb's copy, which holds only in-frame ones; the method was immunoSEQ multiplex PCR. The table lists around 70,000 clones, 87% of them singletons. Sequences were derived from peripheral blood, sampled 28 days after the second AZD1222 dose. Every receptor here comes from an adult who received the AZD1222 COVID-19 vaccine.

This sequence joins TRBV5-5 and TRBJ1-5, with TRBD1 as a possible D gene (5 bases). This CDR3 has 14 residues. Deletions cut 0 bases from V and 8 bases from J, with 12 bases between. CDR1 and CDR2 from the germline V gene are SGHKS and YYEKEE (reference sequence). Here the CDR3 reads CASSLARGLEPQHF. For the CDR3, the DNA is TGTGCCAGCAGCTTGGCAAGGGGCCTGGAGCCCCAGCATTTT.

The V gene is TRBV14, the J gene TRBJ2-2, with TRBD1 identical over 12 bases. Germline values: CDR1 SGHDN, CDR2 FVKESK. V dropped 4 bases and J dropped 5; count of bases not matched to a gene: 2. The CDR3 totals 15 residues. CDR3 sequence (DNA): TGTGCCAGCAGCCGGGGACAGGGGGCGACCGGGGAGCTGTTTTTT. Its protein product is CASSRGQGATGELFF.

This clone came up once. The chain is built from TRBV6-6 and TRBJ2-3, with TRBD2 matching 9 bases. Germline CDR1 is MNHNY and CDR2 is SVGAGI (reference sequence). The CDR3 totals 17 residues. V dropped 5 bases and J dropped 4; count of bases not matched to a gene: 13. CDR3 amino acids: CASSPIRLAVRADTQYF. The CDR3 DNA sequence: TGTGCCAGCAGTCCTATTCGACTAGCGGTCCGCGCAGATACGCAGTATTTT.

J is TRBJ1-2 and V is TRBV30; weak D call: TRBD1 (5 bases). Germline values: CDR1 GTSNPN, CDR2 SVGIG (reference sequence). Between the trimmed V and J ends, which lost 3 bases and 5 bases, there was a span of 10 bases. This CDR3 is 12 amino acids long. As DNA, the CDR3 is TGTGCCTGGAGACCAGGGTCTTATGGCTACACCTTC. Amino acids: CAWRPGSYGYTF.

In this sample, this clone turned up once. This chain uses TRBV5-1 with TRBJ2-7; D not certain. The CDR3 extends over 15 amino acids. Per germline, CDR1 SGHRS and CDR2 YFSETQ. V was clipped by 2 bases and J by 3 bases, with 15 bases between them. CDR3 nucleotide sequence: TGCGCCAGCAGCTTCACTGATGGGGTGGGCTACGAGCAGTACTTC. Residues: CASSFTDGVGYEQYF.

The rearrangement links TRBV16 to TRBJ1-4, with 7 bases lining up with TRBD1. The germline V gene has CDR1 KGHSY and CDR2 FQNENV. Trimming took 6 bases from V and 4 from J; bases not matched to a gene: 5. CDR3 size: 14 residues. CDR3 sequence reads: CASREGQNNEKLFF. CDR3 in DNA: TGTGCCAGCAGAGAGGGACAGAATAATGAAAAACTGTTTTTT. The full variable domain, its missing parts supplied by reference TRBV16 and TRBJ1-4, is GEEVAQTPKHLVRGEGQKAKLYCAPIKGHSYVFWYQQVLKNEFKFLISFQNENVFDETGMPKERFSAKCLPNSPCSLEIQATKLEDSAVYFCASREGQNNEKLFFGSGTQLSVL.

The chain couples TRBV9 to TRBJ1-3, with D perhaps matching TRBD1 (6 bases). Germline-derived CDR1 and CDR2 are SGDLS and YYNGEE. Trimming took off 4 bases at V and 0 bases at J, with 11 bases between the two ends. The CDR3 extends over 15 amino acids. The CDR3 spells CASSLPGHSGNTIYF. CDR3 DNA: TGTGCCAGCAGCTTACCGGGACACTCTGGAAACACCATATATTTT.